The sequence of this T cell receptor beta chain was determined in a study of PD-1 blockade in classical Hodgkin lymphoma. Only one count was recorded for this clone. Its specificity is unknown. Described time point: cycle 4 day 1 (C4D1), after less than seven weeks of nivolumab. Every patient had relapsed following autologous stem cell transplantation, and cohorts differed in brentuximab vedotin exposure. Study conclusions and caveats: Diversity similar to that of newly diagnosed patients was seen at baseline in complete responders. In CD4+ cells, TCR diversity went up significantly by C4D1, but in CD8+ cells it did not.

Sequencing used immunoSEQ multiplex PCR; TCRdb keeps in-frame clones, though not all of them. The sample holds 23,000 or so clones, 81% seen once. This receptor was taken from a human donor with classical Hodgkin lymphoma. The input for sequencing was peripheral blood mononuclear cells (PBMCs), taken before the fourth cycle of nivolumab.

The CDR3 bases are TGCAGCGTTGAAGACAAGGGGCTAAATGAGCAGTTCTTC. Translated, it gives CSVEDKGLNEQFF. The rearrangement links TRBV29-1 to TRBJ2-1, with D possibly being TRBD1 (5 bases). V was clipped by 0 bases and J by 7 bases, with 10 bases between them. Looked up from germline, CDR1 is SQVTM and CDR2 is ANQGSEA. The CDR3 extends over 13 amino acids.